This T cell receptor beta chain comes out of a study of shared clonotypes between healthy human individuals. Broader study findings: Shared clonotypes: about 4.6% naive CD4, around 3.5% naive CD8, around 2.4% memory CD4, 0.4% to 0.5% memory CD8. The genetic and exposure-history diversity represented was limited by few donors.

The junction had 8 bases not matched to a gene; V was cut back by 0 bases and J by 7 bases. The CDR3 contains 16 residues. The germline V gene has CDR1 MNHNS and CDR2 SASEGT. Using immunoSEQ multiplex PCR, the repertoire was profiled, and TCRdb retains in-frame clones only, with some absent. The data contain roughly 1,500,000 clones, around 98.5% of them singletons. To note about this clone: Its cognate antigen is unknown.

The healthy adult donors were HIV-negative and reported no recent acute infections or vaccinations. Input material: naive CD4+ T cells sorted from blood. Subset meaning: CD45RA+ positively selected. The chain is built from TRBV6-1 and TRBJ1-5, with 8 bases matching TRBD1. This TCR was sampled from a man aged 30 to 45 in good health. CDR3 loop: CASSEAAGTGHQPQHF. The CDR3 bases are TGTGCCAGCAGTGAAGCGGCCGGGACAGGTCACCAGCCCCAGCATTTT.